The 3 T cell receptor beta chains below all came from one sample that was sequenced in a study of radiation and T cells in renal cell carcinoma. The time point here: baseline pretreatment blood. The sample's treatment: 15 Gy SBRT to primary tumor, nephrectomy 4 weeks later. The protocol was immunoSEQ multiplex PCR, while the TCRdb copy is restricted to in-frame clones and leaves out a portion. The table has some 100,000 clones, 82% seen once. The sequenced sample was blood, obtained from a patient whose treatment included radiotherapy and nephrectomy. These receptors all come from a man aged 55 to 70 with renal cell carcinoma.

This clone was counted only a few times. V usage is TRBV27 and J usage is TRBJ1-1; D uncertain. Germline CDR1 is MNHEY and CDR2 is SMNVEV (reference sequence). The CDR3 length is 20 residues. Trimming pared 2 bases from V and 1 base from J, leaving 26 bases between. The CDR3 here is CASSLLAPVRAITPNTEAFF. CDR3 DNA sequence: TGTGCCAGCAGTTTACTGGCCCCCGTTCGGGCCATTACCCCGAACACTGAAGCTTTCTTT.

The chain is built from TRBV11-2 and TRBJ1-1; TRBD1 aligns across 7 bases. The CDR3 sequence is 15 residues long. Unmatched junction bases numbered 8, after V lost 4 bases and J lost 3 bases. The germline CDR1 and CDR2 sequences are SGHAT and FQNNGV. Here the CDR3 reads CASSSGQPGDTEAFF. The DNA for the CDR3 is TGTGCCAGCAGCTCGGGACAGCCCGGGGACACTGAAGCTTTCTTT.

The chain employs TRBV11-2 and TRBJ2-5; D is undetermined. V was clipped by 4 bases and J by 1 base, with 1 base between them. CDR1 and CDR2 (germline): SGHAT, FQNNGV. There are 11 residues in the CDR3. The CDR3 nucleotides are TGTGCCAGCAGCTCCCAAGAGACCCAGTACTTC. This sequence encodes CASSSQETQYF. Together with reference TRBV11-2 and TRBJ2-5, the CDR3 gives the full variable domain: EAGVAQSPRYKIIEKRQSVAFWCNPISGHATLYWYQQILGQGPKLLIQFQNNGVVDDSQLPKDRFSAERLKGVDSTLKIQPAKLEDSAVYLCASSSQETQYFGPGTRLLVL.